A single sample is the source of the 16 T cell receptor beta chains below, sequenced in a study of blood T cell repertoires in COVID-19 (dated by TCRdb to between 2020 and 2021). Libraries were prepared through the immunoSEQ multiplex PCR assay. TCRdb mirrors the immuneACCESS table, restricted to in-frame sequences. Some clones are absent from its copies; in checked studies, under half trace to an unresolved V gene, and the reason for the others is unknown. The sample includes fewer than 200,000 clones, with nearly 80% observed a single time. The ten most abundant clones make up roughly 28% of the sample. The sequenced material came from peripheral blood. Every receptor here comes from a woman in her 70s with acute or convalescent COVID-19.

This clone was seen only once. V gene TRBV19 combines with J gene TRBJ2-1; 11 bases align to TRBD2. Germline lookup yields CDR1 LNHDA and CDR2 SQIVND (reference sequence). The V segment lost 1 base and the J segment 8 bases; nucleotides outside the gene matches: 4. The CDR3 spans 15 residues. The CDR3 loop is CASSIGLAGIDEQFF. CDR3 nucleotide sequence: TGTGCCAGTAGTATAGGACTAGCGGGAATCGATGAGCAGTTCTTC.

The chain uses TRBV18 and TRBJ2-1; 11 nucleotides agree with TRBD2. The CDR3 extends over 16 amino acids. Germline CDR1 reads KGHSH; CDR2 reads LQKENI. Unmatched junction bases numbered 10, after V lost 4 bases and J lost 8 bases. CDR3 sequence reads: CASSLSQLAGEHEQFF. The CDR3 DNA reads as TGTGCCAGCTCACTCTCACAACTAGCGGGAGAACATGAGCAGTTCTTC.

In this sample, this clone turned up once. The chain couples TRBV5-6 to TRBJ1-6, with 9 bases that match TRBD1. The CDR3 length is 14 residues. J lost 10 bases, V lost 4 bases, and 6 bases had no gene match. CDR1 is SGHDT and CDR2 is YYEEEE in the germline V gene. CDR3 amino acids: CASSHGTGISPLHF. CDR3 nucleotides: TGTGCCAGCAGCCATGGGACAGGGATCTCACCCCTCCACTTT.

The CDR3 nucleotides are TGTGCCAGCAGCCAAGGAAGGTTTTGGGGCGACAATGAGCAGTTCTTC. This translates into CASSQGRFWGDNEQFF. V and J are TRBV14 and TRBJ2-1, with a weak D call TRBD1 (5 bases). The CDR3 spans 16 residues. CDR1 and CDR2 (germline): SGHDN, FVKESK. V was clipped by 1 base and J by 5 bases, with 15 bases between them.

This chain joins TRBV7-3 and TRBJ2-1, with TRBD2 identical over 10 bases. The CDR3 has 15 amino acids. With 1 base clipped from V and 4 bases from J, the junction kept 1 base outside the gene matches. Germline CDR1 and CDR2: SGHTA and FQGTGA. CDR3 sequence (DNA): TGTGCCAGCAGCTTAAGGGGACTAGCGTACAATGAGCAGTTCTTC. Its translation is CASSLRGLAYNEQFF.

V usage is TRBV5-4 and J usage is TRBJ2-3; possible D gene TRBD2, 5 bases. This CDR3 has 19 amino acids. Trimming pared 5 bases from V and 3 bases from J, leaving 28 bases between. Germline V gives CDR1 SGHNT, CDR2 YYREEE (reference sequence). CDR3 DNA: TGTGCCAGCAGAAAGAAATCCCCAACTGCGGGTGTGGGTACAGATACGCAGTATTTT. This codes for CASRKKSPTAGVGTDTQYF.

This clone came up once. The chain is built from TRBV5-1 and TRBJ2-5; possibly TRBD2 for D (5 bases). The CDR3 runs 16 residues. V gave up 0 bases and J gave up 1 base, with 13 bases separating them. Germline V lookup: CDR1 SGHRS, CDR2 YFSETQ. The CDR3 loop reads CASSLAGGTAQETQYF. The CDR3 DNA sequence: TGCGCCAGCAGCTTGGCCGGAGGAACGGCCCAAGAGACCCAGTACTTC. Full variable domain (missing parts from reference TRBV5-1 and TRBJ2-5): KAGVTQTPRYLIKTRGQQVTLSCSPISGHRSVSWYQQTPGQGLQFLFEYFSETQRNKGNFPGRFSGRQFSNSRSEMNVSTLELGDSALYLCASSLAGGTAQETQYFGPGTRLLVL.

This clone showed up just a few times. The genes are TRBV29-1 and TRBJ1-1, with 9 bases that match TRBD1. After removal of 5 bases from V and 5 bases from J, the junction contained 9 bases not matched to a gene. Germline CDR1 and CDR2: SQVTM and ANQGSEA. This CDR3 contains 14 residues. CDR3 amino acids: CSVIRTGAGTEAFF. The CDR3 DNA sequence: TGCAGCGTTATTCGGACAGGGGCGGGTACTGAAGCTTTCTTT.

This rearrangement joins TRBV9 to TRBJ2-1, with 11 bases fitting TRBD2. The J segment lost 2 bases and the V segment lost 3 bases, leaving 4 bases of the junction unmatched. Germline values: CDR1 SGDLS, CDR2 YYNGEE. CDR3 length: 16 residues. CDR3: CASSAGLAAPYNEQFF. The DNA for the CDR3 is TGTGCCAGCAGCGCGGGACTAGCGGCTCCCTACAATGAGCAGTTCTTC.

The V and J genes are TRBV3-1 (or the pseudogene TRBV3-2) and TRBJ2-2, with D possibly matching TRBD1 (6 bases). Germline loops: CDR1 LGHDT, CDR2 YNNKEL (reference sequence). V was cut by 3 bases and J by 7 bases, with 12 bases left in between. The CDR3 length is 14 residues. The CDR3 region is CASSQGAGHGELFF. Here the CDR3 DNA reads TGTGCCAGCAGCCAGGGGGCAGGGCACGGGGAGCTGTTTTTT.

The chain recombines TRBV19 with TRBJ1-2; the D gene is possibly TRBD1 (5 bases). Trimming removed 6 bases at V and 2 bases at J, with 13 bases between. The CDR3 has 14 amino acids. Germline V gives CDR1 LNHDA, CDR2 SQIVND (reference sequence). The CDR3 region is CASRKDTTNYGYTF. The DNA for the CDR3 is TGTGCCAGTAGAAAGGACACTACGAACTATGGCTACACCTTC.

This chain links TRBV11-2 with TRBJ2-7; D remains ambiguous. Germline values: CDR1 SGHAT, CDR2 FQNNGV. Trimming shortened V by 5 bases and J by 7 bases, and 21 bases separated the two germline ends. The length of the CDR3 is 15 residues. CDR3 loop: CASSTPRRQTWEQYF. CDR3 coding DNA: TGTGCCAGCAGCACTCCCCGACGCCAGACTTGGGAGCAGTACTTC.

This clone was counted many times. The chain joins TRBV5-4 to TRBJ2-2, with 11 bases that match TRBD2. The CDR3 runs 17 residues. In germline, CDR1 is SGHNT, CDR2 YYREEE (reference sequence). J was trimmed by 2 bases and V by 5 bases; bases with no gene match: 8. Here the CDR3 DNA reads TGTGCCAGCAGGAAGGGACTAGCGGAGGGTAACACCGGGGAGCTGTTTTTT. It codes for CASRKGLAEGNTGELFF.

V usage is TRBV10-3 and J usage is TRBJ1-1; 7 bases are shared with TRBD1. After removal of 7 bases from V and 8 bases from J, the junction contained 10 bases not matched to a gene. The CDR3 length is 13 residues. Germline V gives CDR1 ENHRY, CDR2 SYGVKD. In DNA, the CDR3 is TGTGCCATCAATAGAGATTCGGACAGGGAAGCTTTCTTT. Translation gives CAINRDSDREAFF.

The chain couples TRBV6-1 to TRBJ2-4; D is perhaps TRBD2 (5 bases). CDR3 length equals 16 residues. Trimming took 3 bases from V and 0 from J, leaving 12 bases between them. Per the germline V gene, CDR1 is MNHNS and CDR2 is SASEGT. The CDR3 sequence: CASSDGEMIAKNIQYF. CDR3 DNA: TGTGCCAGCAGTGACGGGGAGATGATAGCCAAAAACATTCAGTACTTC.

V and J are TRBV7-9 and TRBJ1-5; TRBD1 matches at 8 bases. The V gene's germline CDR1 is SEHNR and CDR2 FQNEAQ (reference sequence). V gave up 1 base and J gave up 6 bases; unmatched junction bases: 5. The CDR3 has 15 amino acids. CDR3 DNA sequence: TGTGCCAGCAGCTTAGGACAGGGGCCAGGTCAGCCCCAGCATTTT. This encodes CASSLGQGPGQPQHF.